The clone carrying this T cell receptor (beta chain) occurred a few times. These data originate in a study of blood T cell repertoires in COVID-19. Repertoires were generated with immunoSEQ multiplex PCR, while TCRdb's copy carries only in-frame clones and drops some. The top ten clones hold roughly 2.8% of a sample with 300,000 or so clones, around nine tenths of them seen once. The CDR3 runs to 13 residues. V was trimmed by 5 bases and J by 3 bases, leaving 12 bases between them. Germline V gene lookup returns CDR1 SGHKS and CDR2 YYEKEE (reference sequence). Up to 2 weeks before entering the study, exposed participants had met a COVID-19 case.

Sequencing used PBMCs or T cells enriched from blood (not recorded which). The source of this sequence is a woman between 50 and 59 years old who had been exposed to COVID-19. The J gene is TRBJ2-7, the V gene TRBV5-5; D is uncertain. The CDR3 region is CASRELPGYEQYF. In DNA form, the CDR3 reads TGTGCCAGCAGGGAACTGCCGGGCTACGAGCAGTACTTC.